This T cell receptor (beta chain) originates from a study of blood T cell repertoires in COVID-19. The data were produced by immunoSEQ multiplex PCR, yet TCRdb's version contains in-frame clones alone and is incomplete. In the table there are around 270,000 clones, around 85% of which are singletons. J lost 6 bases, V lost 3 bases, and 11 bases had no gene match. This CDR3 is built from 16 residues. Looked up from germline, CDR1 is KGHSH and CDR2 is LQKENI. Sequenced: peripheral blood. This receptor was taken from a human donor with COVID-19, enrolled during active disease. The donor label of this sample is uncertain. This chain links TRBV18 with TRBJ2-1; 7 nucleotides match TRBD2. The CDR3 nucleotides are TGTGCCAGCTCACCGGATGATAGCGGGTTCAGCAATGAGCAGTTCTTC. It is translated as CASSPDDSGFSNEQFF.